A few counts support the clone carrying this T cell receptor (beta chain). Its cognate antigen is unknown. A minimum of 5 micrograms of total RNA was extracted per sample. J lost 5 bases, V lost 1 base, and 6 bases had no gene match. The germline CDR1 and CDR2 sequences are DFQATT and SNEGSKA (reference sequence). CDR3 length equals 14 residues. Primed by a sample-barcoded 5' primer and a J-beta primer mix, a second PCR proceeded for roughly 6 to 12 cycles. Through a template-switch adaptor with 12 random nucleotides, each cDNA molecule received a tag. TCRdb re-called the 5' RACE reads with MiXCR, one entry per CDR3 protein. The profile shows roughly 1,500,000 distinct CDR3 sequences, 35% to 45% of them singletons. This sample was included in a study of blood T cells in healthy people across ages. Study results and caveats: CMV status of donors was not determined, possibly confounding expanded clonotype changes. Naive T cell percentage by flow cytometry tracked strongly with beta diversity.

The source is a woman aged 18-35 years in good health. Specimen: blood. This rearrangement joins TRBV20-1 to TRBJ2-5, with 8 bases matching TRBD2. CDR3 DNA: TGCAGTGCTAGAGTAACTAGCGGTGGGGAGACCCAGTACTTC. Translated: CSARVTSGGETQYF.